This is a list of T cell receptor beta chains from one sample in a study of post-analysis software for immune sequencing data. In TCRdb, the PCR reads were re-called with MiXCR into one record per CDR3 protein. The table lists fewer than 700,000 distinct CDR3 sequences, roughly 40% of them singletons. Sequencing was done on a sample of blood. Receptor source: a girl aged 5 to 17 with multiple sclerosis. Both conserved end residues are part of each CDR3. A D gene is named only where the DNA matches it firmly. Rows may omit the clone size; those that give it use once, few, many or a size class.

J gene	V gene	D gene	clone size	CDR3 DNA	CDR3 protein
TRBJ2-7	TRBV13	.	.	TGTGCCAGCAGCTTAGCTCTAGGGGGCTACGAGCAGTACTTC	CASSLALGGYEQYF
TRBJ2-3	TRBV10-3	TRBD1	.	TGTGCCATCAGTGAAAGGTCAGAGGGGGCAAGAGGAACAGATACGCAGTATTTT	CAISERSEGARGTDTQYF
TRBJ1-1	TRBV12-3/TRBV12-4	.	.	TGTGCCAGCAGTTCTTCCGACGGATACACTGAAGCTTTCTTT	CASSSSDGYTEAFF
TRBJ2-3	TRBV29-1	TRBD1	.	TGCAGCGTTCGGACAGGGGCGGGGGATACGCAGTATTTT	CSVRTGAGDTQYF
TRBJ1-1	TRBV4-2	.	.	TGTGCCAGCAGCCAAGTAGGTGACACCTACCTAGAAGGGACTGAAGCTTTCTTT	CASSQVGDTYLEGTEAFF
TRBJ2-3	TRBV20-1	TRBD2	.	TGCAGTGCTAGAGTTGGACTAGCGAGGGATTGGGATACGCAGTATTTT	CSARVGLARDWDTQYF
TRBJ2-5	TRBV6-5	TRBD2	.	TGTGCCAGCAGTTACTCGATCCCTAGCGGGGATCGGGAGACCCAGTACTTC	CASSYSIPSGDRETQYF
TRBJ2-4	TRBV28	.	.	TGTGCCAGCAGTTTTCAGGGGGGAGCCAAAAACATTCAGTACTTC	CASSFQGGAKNIQYF
TRBJ2-1	TRBV18	.	once	TGTGCCAGCTCATTGACTAACGGGGGGCCGAGCTCCTACAATGAGCAGTTCTTC	CASSLTNGGPSSYNEQFF
TRBJ1-4	TRBV7-6	TRBD1	.	TGTGCCAGCAGCTTAGTGGACAGGCGTTCTGGAGTGTTTTTT	CASSLVDRRSGVFF
TRBJ2-1	TRBV29-1	TRBD1	few	TGCAGCGTTGTTGCGCAGGGGGCCTTGGATGAGCAGTTCTTC	CSVVAQGALDEQFF
TRBJ2-1	TRBV4-1	.	.	TGCGCCAGCAGCCAAGTAGGGCTAGGCTCCTACAATGAGCAGTTCTTC	CASSQVGLGSYNEQFF
TRBJ2-1	TRBV7-2	.	.	TGTGCCAGCAGCTTAGGGTATCGGAATGAGCAGTTCTTC	CASSLGYRNEQFF
TRBJ2-7	TRBV29-1	TRBD1	.	TGCAGCGTTATCATGGACAGGGACAACTACGAGCAGTACTTC	CSVIMDRDNYEQYF
TRBJ2-7	TRBV7-9	.	.	TGTGCCAGCAGCTGGTCCGGGCTAAGAAACGAGCAGTACTTC	CASSWSGLRNEQYF
TRBJ2-3	TRBV7-8	TRBD2	.	TGTGCCAGCAGCTTAGGGACTAGCGGGGGGGCAGTGGATACGCAGTATTTT	CASSLGTSGGAVDTQYF
TRBJ2-7	TRBV10-3	TRBD2	few	TGTGCCATCAGTGATGGGGCGGGGGTCCCCTACGAGCAGTACTTC	CAISDGAGVPYEQYF
TRBJ2-7	TRBV6-6	.	.	TGTGCCAGCAGTTACTACGAAGCCTACGAGCAGTACTTC	CASSYYEAYEQYF
TRBJ1-1	TRBV6-6	.	few	TGTGCCAGCAGTTACGCCGGGGAAGGGCCTGAAGCTTTCTTT	CASSYAGEGPEAFF
TRBJ1-2	TRBV12-3/TRBV12-4	.	few	TGTGCCAGCAGTTTGGATTTCTATGGCTACACCTTC	CASSLDFYGYTF
TRBJ2-7	TRBV5-1	TRBD2	few	TGCGCCAGCAGCTTGGTGGGGGAGGGGACCTACGAGCAGTACTTC	CASSLVGEGTYEQYF
TRBJ2-7	TRBV10-3	TRBD2	few	TGTGCCATCACAGCGGGAGAACCCTACGAGCAGTACTTC	CAITAGEPYEQYF
TRBJ2-1	TRBV7-9	TRBD2	.	TGTGCCAGCAAGATTAGCGGGGAAGGGTTAAGGTACAATGAGCAGTTCTTC	CASKISGEGLRYNEQFF
TRBJ1-1	TRBV3-1	.	few	TGTGCCAGCAGCCAAGATCCTCGCGGCAACACTGAAGCTTTCTTT	CASSQDPRGNTEAFF
TRBJ1-6	TRBV9	.	few	TGTGCCAGCAGCGTAGGGGTGGGATCACCCCTCCACTTT	CASSVGVGSPLHF
TRBJ1-2	TRBV4-1	.	.	TGCGCCAGCAGCCAAGTTTGGGGACGGAAATGCTATGGCTACACCTTC	CASSQVWGRKCYGYTF
TRBJ1-5	TRBV5-5	.	few	TGTGCCAGCAGCCCCTTCGGGAGGGGAGGTCAGCCCCAGCATTTT	CASSPFGRGGQPQHF
TRBJ2-7	TRBV4-1	TRBD1	few	TGCGCCAGCAGCCCCTGGACAGGGGATTCCTACGAGCAGTACTTC	CASSPWTGDSYEQYF
TRBJ1-5	TRBV13	TRBD1	.	TGTGCCAGCAGCTTCGGACAGGGCTATAGCAATCAGCCCCAGCATTTT	CASSFGQGYSNQPQHF
TRBJ2-1	TRBV12-3/TRBV12-4	TRBD2	few	TGTGCCAGCACAGAGTCCGGACTAGCGGGAGAAAATGAGCAGTTCTTC	CASTESGLAGENEQFF
TRBJ2-6	TRBV12-3/TRBV12-4	.	.	TGTGCCTGCAGTTTAGGGGTTAGCGTCAACTCTGGGGCCAACGTCCCGACTTTC	CACSLGVSVNSGANVPTF
TRBJ1-5	TRBV10-3	.	few	TGTGCCATCAGTGGAGGCGGACACAATCAGCCCCAGCATTTT	CAISGGGHNQPQHF
TRBJ2-1	TRBV6-5	.	many	TGTGCCAGCAGTTACTTCATGGCTAGCTCCGCCTACAATGAGCAGTTCTTC	CASSYFMASSAYNEQFF
TRBJ2-7	TRBV3-1	.	few	TGTGCCAGCAGCCCCCCGACAGGAGGTGACTCCTACGAGCAGTACTTC	CASSPPTGGDSYEQYF
TRBJ1-1	TRBV12-3/TRBV12-4	.	.	TGTGCCAGCAATGCTTATCCTCCCGGGCCCTTGAACACTGAAGCTTTCTTT	CASNAYPPGPLNTEAFF
TRBJ1-2	TRBV20-1	.	few	TGCAGTGCTCGCGACAGGTGGGGCTACACCTTC	CSARDRWGYTF
TRBJ2-1	TRBV5-1	.	.	TGCGCCAGCAGCTTGGGGGTCGCCCAGCAGTTCTTC	CASSLGVAQQFF
TRBJ2-4	TRBV5-1	TRBD2	.	TGCGCCAGCAGCTGGGGGACTAGCGGGGGCATTCAGTACTTC	CASSWGTSGGIQYF
TRBJ2-3	TRBV12-3/TRBV12-4	TRBD1	once	TGTGCCAGCAGTCCGGCCCGGGACAGGGGGCTAGATACGCAGTATTTT	CASSPARDRGLDTQYF
TRBJ2-4	TRBV11-2	TRBD2	.	TGTGCCAGCAGCACATGGACTAGCGCCCTAGCCAAAAACATTCAGTACTTC	CASSTWTSALAKNIQYF
TRBJ1-6	TRBV7-6	.	few	TGTGCCAGCAGTTTAGGGGGAGCGGGGAAGTATAATTCACCCCTCCACTTT	CASSLGGAGKYNSPLHF
TRBJ1-1	TRBV20-1	TRBD1	few	TGCAGTGCTAGAGGGGGACAGACTAGCACTGAAGCTTTCTTT	CSARGGQTSTEAFF
TRBJ2-7	TRBV25-1	TRBD1	.	TGTGCCAGCTCCCCAACGGACAGGTCCTACGAGCAGTACTTC	CASSPTDRSYEQYF
TRBJ2-6	TRBV7-9	.	few	TGTGCCAGCAGCTTAGCCGACTTGGGGAGCTCTGGGGCCAACGTCCTGACTTTC	CASSLADLGSSGANVLTF
TRBJ1-5	TRBV5-1	TRBD1	few	TGCGCCAGCAGCCATACAGGGGACCAGCCCCAGCATTTT	CASSHTGDQPQHF
TRBJ1-1	TRBV6-2/TRBV6-3	.	.	TGTGCCAGCAGTTACTCGGTCAGCCTCACTGAAGCTTTCTTT	CASSYSVSLTEAFF
TRBJ2-1	TRBV29-1	.	few	TGCAGCGTTGAAGAAGTCCTAACGTCCTACAATGAGCAGTTCTTC	CSVEEVLTSYNEQFF
TRBJ2-3	TRBV11-3	TRBD1	.	TGCGCCAGCAGCTTGTGGGACAGTAGCACAGATACGCAGTATTTT	CASSLWDSSTDTQYF
TRBJ2-7	TRBV10-3	TRBD2	.	TGTGCCATCAGGGGGGACGCGGCCAGCGGGGGCGAGCAGTACTTC	CAIRGDAASGGEQYF
TRBJ2-5	TRBV6-2/TRBV6-3	.	.	TGTGCCAGCAGTTACAGCGAGCGGGCGACAAGAATTCAGTACTTC	CASSYSERATRIQYF
TRBJ2-1	TRBV6-5	.	.	TGTGCCAGCAGTCCGCGAGACCCCTCCTACAATGAGCAGTTCTTC	CASSPRDPSYNEQFF
TRBJ2-7	TRBV29-1	.	.	TGCAGCGTTGGGTCGGCCGCCTACGAGCAGTACTTC	CSVGSAAYEQYF
TRBJ2-1	TRBV12-5	.	.	TGTGCTAGTGGTTTCCCAGCCTCGAGGGCGTACAATGAGCAGTTCTTC	CASGFPASRAYNEQFF
TRBJ1-5	TRBV12-3/TRBV12-4	TRBD1	.	TGTGCCAGCAGAAACAGGGGTGGGCAGCCCCAGCATTTT	CASRNRGGQPQHF
TRBJ1-1	TRBV27	.	few	TGTGCCAGCGGGTACTTGAACACTGAAGCTTTCTTT	CASGYLNTEAFF
TRBJ2-5	TRBV5-1	.	.	TGCGCCAGCAGCTTGGTGGGCGTACGCCAAGAGACCCAGTACTTC	CASSLVGVRQETQYF
TRBJ2-1	TRBV7-7	.	.	TGTGCCAGCAGCTTTGGGGCCTACAATGAGCAGTTCTTC	CASSFGAYNEQFF
TRBJ2-6	TRBV10-3	TRBD1	.	TGTGCCATCAGCAACCGGACGGGACAGGCCTCTGGGGCCAACGTCCTGACTTTC	CAISNRTGQASGANVLTF
TRBJ2-4	TRBV7-2	.	.	TGTGCCAGCAGCTTAGGAGGGTCGCTAGCCAAAAACATTCAGTACTTC	CASSLGGSLAKNIQYF